This T cell receptor beta chain was observed in a study of cytomegalovirus exposure and HLA in healthy donors. General observations from the study: The authors later linked a missense DCLRE1C variant to TCR beta V- and J-gene trimming.

A word on this clone: Its antigen is currently unknown.

Germline V gene lookup returns CDR1 ENHRY and CDR2 SYGVKD. V lost 8 bases, J lost 0 bases, and 7 bases lay in between. This CDR3 has 12 residues. With 60 Vbeta and 13 Jbeta primers, the PCR was carried out. Repertoires were generated with immunoSEQ multiplex PCR, while TCRdb's copy carries only in-frame clones and drops some. Found here are 150,000 to 200,000 clones, 81% of them singletons; the top ten hold about 1.7%. The chain is built from TRBV10-3 and TRBJ1-1, with no clear D. Sequencing was carried out using PBMCs. This receptor was taken from a man younger than 35 in good health and CMV-seronegative. CDR3: CAIRTLNTEAFF. CDR3 in DNA: TGTGCCATCCGGACTCTGAACACTGAAGCTTTCTTT.